This T cell receptor (beta chain) was retrieved from a study of blood T cell repertoires in COVID-19. Study in general: The United States, Italy and Spain were the sources of the acute and convalescent COVID-19 samples.

Authors' data handling: By means of reference gene primer amplification, nucleated cell counts were estimated. Method: immunoSEQ multiplex PCR; TCRdb's copy keeps in-frame clones and lacks some. The V and J calls and the clone size are those of that table, but D and trimming were determined from the DNA. The sample holds 15,000 to 20,000 clones, around 94% seen once. The CDR3 consists of 14 residues. The trim removed 0 bases at V and 5 bases at J, leaving 2 bases unmatched. Germline V gives CDR1 SGHDT, CDR2 YYEEEE. The sequenced sample was peripheral blood. This clonotype originated in a human donor in a cohort sampled during active COVID-19. The chain has TRBV5-6 and TRBJ2-7; 10 nucleotides align to TRBD1. The CDR3 DNA reads TGTGCCAGCAGCTTGGTGGACAGGGGGAACGAGCAGTACTTC. Protein product: CASSLVDRGNEQYF.